This T cell receptor (beta chain) was identified during a study of CD8+ T cells in alopecia areata. RNA, once extracted, was reverse transcribed into cDNA for use as the sequencing template. Some clones are missing from TCRdb's copy, which holds only in-frame ones; the method was immunoSEQ multiplex PCR. The sample has 80,000 to 95,000 clones; 44% are singletons. Study results and limitations: Sequencing of scalp tissue also captures the resident alphabeta T cells of normal skin.

Treatment given: oral pan-JAK inhibitor, 5-10 mg twice daily. This clone appeared many times. Its antigen is undetermined. J was trimmed by 8 bases and V by 7 bases; bases with no gene match: 19. The CDR3 covers 16 residues. Germline values: CDR1 LNHDA, CDR2 SQIVND (reference sequence). Sequencing used CD8+ T cells sorted from blood, obtained at week 24, from a patient treated with tofacitinib. The TCR originated in a human donor with alopecia areata. The V call is TRBV19, the J call TRBJ1-1, with 7 bases lining up with TRBD1. In DNA form, the CDR3 reads TGTGCCAGTACCTCACTCGGAGGGGGCGGAACCCCCGAAGCTTTCTTT. Translating gives CASTSLGGGGTPEAFF. Filled out from reference TRBV19 and TRBJ1-1, the complete variable domain reads DGGITQSPKYLFRKEGQNVTLSCEQNLNHDAMYWYRQDPGQGLRLIYYSQIVNDFQKGDIAEGYSVSREKKESFPLTVTSAQKNPTAFYLCASTSLGGGGTPEAFFGQGTRLTVV.